Listed below are T cell receptor beta chains from one sample, sequenced in a study of T cells expressing NK-cell markers. Reprocessing the 5' RACE reads, TCRdb reports a single entry for every CDR3 protein and omits DNA. The sample totals over 14,000 distinct CDR3 sequences; its top ten clones hold just under 60%. Source material: blood T cells: a sorted CD56 or NKG2C T cell subset, CD4+ or CD8+ T cells, or bulk PBMC T cells (not recorded which). The receptors derive from a man aged 18-70 years in good health. Each CDR3 is given with its conserved first and last residue. The order of the fields is V gene, J gene, CDR3 protein.

>TRBV5-5|TRBJ1-2
CASSPDGTGRGYTF
>TRBV6-9|TRBJ2-7
CASTRSGGPNYEQYF
>TRBV7-2|TRBJ2-5
CASSRATSDETQYF
>TRBV3-1|TRBJ2-1
CASSQEFPGTGVVNEQFF
>TRBV7-3|TRBJ2-1
CASSPKSGVGYNEQFF
>TRBV20-1|TRBJ2-6
CSAVTGGASGANVLTF
>TRBV20-1|TRBJ2-7
CSAPKGVTYEQYF
>TRBV20-1|TRBJ1-6
CSARLGSPLHF
>TRBV28|TRBJ1-1
CASSFRSGEGGTEAFF
>TRBV24-1|TRBJ1-5
CATIGRILVQVLRKPQHF
>TRBV28|TRBJ2-3
CASSLWILGPTDTQYF
>TRBV5-1|TRBJ2-6
CASNGHESSGANVLTF
>TRBV15|TRBJ1-3
CATSKWSTGTRASGNTIYF
>TRBV7-2|TRBJ1-1
CASSLVAWGTEAFF
>TRBV7-9|TRBJ2-1
CASSLGNNEQFF
>TRBV29-1|TRBJ2-3
CSVSPGAPDTQYF
>TRBV7-2|TRBJ2-1
CASSLERGNEQFF
>TRBV18|TRBJ2-5
CASSPGLGQETQYF
>TRBV7-9|TRBJ1-1
CASSLAGGGTEAFF